This TCR beta chain is drawn from a study of OX40 agonist ivuxolimab in advanced cancers. The assay was immunoSEQ multiplex PCR, and TCRdb's table has in-frame clones only and misses some. Of approximately 66,000 clones listed, roughly four fifths are singletons. Autoimmune disease history or systemic immunosuppression barred patients. This clone has just a few counts. The sample holds other DNA sequences that translate to the same CDR3. V trimming: 4 bases; J trimming: 1 base; junction bases outside the gene matches: 6. Germline values: CDR1 SGHTA, CDR2 FQGNSA. CDR3 length: 15 residues. This clonotype originated in an adult with an advanced solid tumor such as melanoma, head and neck, liver or kidney cancer. Sequenced material: CD4+ or CD8+ T cells sorted from blood, taken in a trial of the OX40 agonist ivuxolimab. This rearrangement joins TRBV7-2 to TRBJ2-7; 8 nucleotides match TRBD1. The CDR3 coding sequence is TGTGCCAGCAGCTCCCCCGGGACAGGATCCTACGAGCAGTACTTC. Residues: CASSSPGTGSYEQYF.